This T cell receptor (beta chain) was identified during a study of cytomegalovirus exposure and HLA in healthy donors (dated by TCRdb to 2015 to 2018). About the full investigation: According to an earlier analysis of 587 of the donors, about 179 million T cells yielded some 110 million unique TCR beta sequences and around 300 Gb of sequence data. Every repertoire in the discovery cohort had been generated on one and the same sequencing platform. Typing coverage varied by locus: roughly 629-640 donors for A, B, C, DRB1 and DQB1; 522 for DQA1; over 600 for DPA1; around 490 for DPB1. Rather than using new phenotypic data, the later analysis identified candidate immune exposures from TCR beta sequences and from how often those sequences occurred across donors. Across some 400 genotyped donors of the cohort, an average of approximately 220,000 unique TCR beta nucleotide sequences per donor were sequenced, and roughly 17% of those sequences were non-productive. In addition to the first cohort of about 650 subjects, a separate validation cohort of 130 or so different subjects was used. Of the 398 genotyped donors, around 81% fell in the genetic ancestry cluster associated with self-reported Caucasian donors. Roughly 5 DR-DQ haplotypes were treated as single units for association and clustering because of strong linkage in the cohort. The study was designed to test whether signatures of past pathogen exposure could be identified by cataloging public T cell receptors. Alongside the repertoire data, information on donor age, sex, ethnicity and CMV serostatus was compiled. HLA typing covered class I and class II loci at four-digit resolution. A later analysis re-analyzed previously published TCR beta repertoires from 660 or so donors and added high-resolution HLA genotyping to study TCR occurrence patterns. Genome-wide SNP genotypes for about 65% of the roughly 670 donors were used in a later genetic analysis, which treated that subset as a discovery cohort. An earlier analysis of 587 of the donors used high-throughput TCR beta sequencing to judge whether each TCR beta V gene segment behaved as functional or pseudogenic. Approximately 300 gigabases of sequencing data and about 92 million unique TCR sequences made up an early release that covered approximately 620 HLA-typed donors. Using immunosequencing, the study profiled T cell repertoires from around 670 subjects and related those repertoires to cytomegalovirus serostatus. High-throughput TCR immunosequencing, statistical association of individual TCRs with disease status, and machine learning were combined to predict cytomegalovirus infection status.

The cohort consisted of 650 to 700 healthy bone marrow donors. At the time of sampling, every cohort member was nominally healthy, though immune exposures that went unrecorded were likely present. The donor was CMV seropositive and was included in the group of 250 to 300 seropositive cohort members. A peripheral blood sample was provided by each donor, and peripheral blood mononuclear cells were used for TCR beta sequencing. Genomic DNA extraction from the blood cell samples was performed with the Qiagen DNeasy Blood Extraction Kit. The study at large found these results: According to a later genetic analysis, donors in an Asian-associated ancestry cluster had fewer N-insertions in productive TCRs than the roughly 670-donor mean. Roughly uniform sequencing depth across donors was assumed in presence/absence analyses, although this assumption may not hold. A further reported finding was that TCR beta sequences accurately predicted the HLA-A and HLA-B alleles for most subjects in the first cohort. Specific HLA alleles were associated with 15,000 to 20,000 TCR beta sequences at a false discovery rate of 0.05 in a later analysis. Because HLA typing was missing for some donors at each locus, association tests included only the typed subset. A later analysis reported that several top co-occurrence clusters appeared linked to parvovirus B19, influenza, CMV and Epstein-Barr virus. A few of the identified cytomegalovirus-associated TCR beta chains were confirmed in vitro to be specific for cytomegalovirus antigens. Roughly 15 rarely observed V segments, including chromosome 9 orphons, were excluded from the earlier analysis of some 590 of the donors because counts were too low. The 87-base-pair reads could not distinguish some IMGT-functional V segments, including TRBV6-2 and TRBV6-3, so those segments were excluded. A later analysis found that HLA-associated TCR beta chains were more clonally expanded and had lower generation probabilities than equally common non-associated chains. Correlated functional status among segregating V segments might be attributable to linkage disequilibrium, but an unknown experimental factor could not be ruled out. In a later analysis, TCR association rates were found to vary across HLA loci, with the most associated TCRs seen for DRB1 alleles and the fewest for HLA-C alleles. When HLA alleles, especially DR and DQ, strongly co-occurred, attributing TCR associations to individual alleles was difficult. In both the original and validation cohorts, the classifier was reported to diagnose cytomegalovirus status with high specificity and sensitivity. The only immune exposure information available for the cohort was CMV serostatus. Most TCR sequences were observed very rarely across donors, whereas some public TCRs were present in many individuals. An association between a missense DCLRE1C variant and V-gene and J-gene trimming of TCR beta chains was found in a later genetic analysis and replicated in an independent cohort. In the study, about 150 TCR beta chains were listed as associated with cytomegalovirus. It was suggested by the authors that the approach could potentially be generalized to other disease states and immunological phenotypes. A group of highly shared sequence variants was considered likely to be a technical artifact of the sequencing pipeline. A later analysis found that most CMV-associated TCR beta chains appeared HLA-restricted, with HLA associations seemingly driven largely by CMV exposure. In this cohort, only TCR beta chains were sequenced, and detectable features were limited by the absence of alpha or paired-chain data. In an earlier analysis of around 600 of the donors, most TCR beta V segments appeared in productive rearrangements about 87% or about 30% of the time, broadly matching IMGT annotations.

The germline V gene provides CDR1 SNHLY and CDR2 FYNNEI. V gives up 7 bases and J gives up 0 bases, and the segment between their germline ends measures 10 bases. Spanning cysteine to phenylalanine, the CDR3 consists of 14 amino acids. The sequence is cut down to CDR3 DNA, 42 bases in frame from base 1. Receptor libraries were prepared by the immunoSEQ multiplex PCR assay. For the multiplex PCR, a mixture combining 60 forward primers for TCR Vbeta segments and 13 reverse primers for TCR Jbeta segments was used. The CDR3 region of rearranged TCR beta genes was amplified from genomic DNA with a multiplex PCR assay. The Illumina HiSeq System was used to sequence the amplified TCR beta libraries as 87-base-pair reads. Per the source publication's procedure: A later analysis counted 65 million to 90 million unique TCR beta chains across the 666 repertoires, and 9 million to 14 million of these chains were shared by at least two donors. Raw reads were error-corrected and collapsed into unique sequences with a nearest-neighbor algorithm that merged closely related sequences to remove PCR and sequencing errors. CDR3 sequences were aligned to IMGT reference sequences to assign V, D and J gene segments. For a sequence to be retained, a match of at least six nucleotides was required to both a V gene segment and a J gene segment. Rearrangements were classified as productive when the CDR3 lacked stop codons and remained in frame with V and J, and all other rearrangements were classified as non-productive. Following IMGT convention, CDR3 was defined as the stretch from the second conserved V-encoded cysteine up to the conserved J-encoded phenylalanine. In an earlier analysis of more than 550 of the donors, sequences lacking an unambiguous match to a single V gene segment were excluded. In an earlier analysis of approximately 590 of the donors, a V segment was called functional when productive rearrangements were above 56.7%, and segregating when the standard deviation between donors exceeded 5%. A statistical classification framework was built for diagnosing cytomegalovirus status from the catalog of TCR beta chain sequences. A later analysis assigned V and J genes by comparing TCR nucleotide sequences with IMGT/GENE-DB human TR gene sequences. A later analysis assigned CDR3 sequences and most-parsimonious VDJ recombination scenarios with the TCRdist pipeline. In a later analysis, every TCR beta chain was defined by the combination of its CDR3 amino acid sequence and its V-gene family, and reads without a unique V-gene family were dropped. In a later analysis, 450 to 600 highly shared, low-generation-probability nucleotide sequences were removed to address suspected cross-contamination and a sequencing artifact. In a later analysis, a clonal expansion index for each public chain was calculated from normalized within-repertoire ranks of inferred template counts. In a later analysis, generation probabilities were computed with a VDJ recombination model fitted to out-of-frame rearrangements, and the resulting probabilities were checked against IGoR. A later analysis scored TCR-TCR, TCR-HLA and TCR-CMV co-occurrence with hypergeometric tests, applying a repertoire-size bias correction to TCR pairs. In a later analysis, false discovery rates were estimated by permuting HLA or CMV assignments 20 times. In a later analysis, co-occurring TCRs were grouped with DBSCAN, and TCRdist sequence similarity was added when clustering was performed within HLA-allele-positive subsets. Repertoires with fewer than 30,000 or more than 120,000 public chains were left out of co-occurrence clustering, as were a few repertoires with anomalous nucleotide sharing. As stored in TCRdb, this immuneACCESS dataset retains in-frame rearrangements with V and J assigned. A fraction of the clones does not appear; measured against another copy, unresolved V genes explain less than half of the discrepancy, and the remainder lacks a known reason. V and J calls and clone size are those listed in that table; D and trimming were worked out from the DNA. The sample table contains about 190,000 clones; only one count was recorded for around 73% of them. The ten largest clones represent over 2% of the sample.

In regard to this clone: The target of this receptor is not known. No clone much larger than this one lies a single base away; base qualities are absent.

Rearrangement joined TRBV2 to TRBJ1-5, and possibly TRBD1, on 6 matching bases. This sequence was found in a woman aged 30 to 39 in good health and CMV-seropositive. The sequenced sample consisted of PBMCs. The encoded CDR3 is CASTRQDSNQPQHF. The DNA sequence follows: TGTGCCAGCACTCGACAGGATAGCAATCAGCCCCAGCATTTT.